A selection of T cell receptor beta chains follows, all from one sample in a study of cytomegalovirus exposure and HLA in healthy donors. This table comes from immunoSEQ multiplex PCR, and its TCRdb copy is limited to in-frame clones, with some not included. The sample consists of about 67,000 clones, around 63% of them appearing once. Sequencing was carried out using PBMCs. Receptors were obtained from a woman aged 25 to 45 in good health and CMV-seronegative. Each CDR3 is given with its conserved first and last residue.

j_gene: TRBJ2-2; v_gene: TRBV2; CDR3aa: CASSVDGGNTGELFF
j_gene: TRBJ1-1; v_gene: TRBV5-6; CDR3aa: CASSPDRGGLNTEAFF
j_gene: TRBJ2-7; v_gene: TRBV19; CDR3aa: CASSHTGLHEQYF
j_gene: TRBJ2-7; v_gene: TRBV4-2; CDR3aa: CASSQDSSGAYEQYF
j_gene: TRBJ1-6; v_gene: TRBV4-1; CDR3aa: CASSLRGQAINSPLHF
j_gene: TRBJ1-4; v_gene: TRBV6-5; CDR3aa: CASSYSMGGREEKLFF
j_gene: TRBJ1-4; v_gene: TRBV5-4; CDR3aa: CASSHEDNEKLFF
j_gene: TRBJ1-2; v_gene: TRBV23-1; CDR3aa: CASRINQGRGNYGYTF
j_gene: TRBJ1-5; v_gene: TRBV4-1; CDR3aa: CASSHGTENQPQHF
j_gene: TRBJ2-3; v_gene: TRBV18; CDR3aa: CASSPPATDTQYF
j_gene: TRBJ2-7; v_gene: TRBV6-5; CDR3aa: CASSPSTGRYYEQYF
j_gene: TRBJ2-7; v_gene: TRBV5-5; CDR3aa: CASSRTDYYEQYF